A single T cell receptor (beta chain) is shown here with its context. Trimming left V 1 base short and J 8 bases short, with 4 bases between. Germline CDR1 and CDR2: SGHAT and FQNNGV. This CDR3 comprises 11 residues. Libraries were prepared by immunoSEQ multiplex PCR; TCRdb keeps only in-frame clonotypes and omits some of them. This sample has approximately 19,000 clones, with around 84% found just once. The data belong to a study of OX40 agonist ivuxolimab in advanced cancers. This sequence joins TRBV11-2 and TRBJ2-3; no clear D. This clonotype originated in an adult with an advanced solid tumor such as melanoma, head and neck, liver or kidney cancer. This specimen consisted of CD4+ or CD8+ T cells sorted from blood, obtained in a trial of the OX40 agonist ivuxolimab. The CDR3 DNA reads TGTGCCAGCAGCTTAGGCGGTACGCAGTATTTT. It translates to CASSLGGTQYF.